The rows below give T cell receptor beta chains drawn from one sample of a study of cytomegalovirus exposure and HLA in healthy donors. The method was immunoSEQ multiplex PCR; TCRdb's version includes in-frame clones alone and lacks a portion of them. The table lists 200,000 or so clones, about 80% of them singletons. Sequenced material: PBMCs. The receptors originated from a girl aged 5 to 17 in good health and CMV-seronegative. CDR3s leave out the opening cysteine and the closing phenylalanine or tryptophan. Each record gives: J gene, clone size, V gene, CDR3 protein. Some rows have no size entry. The others give once, few or many, or a class for an expanded clone.

J gene: TRBJ2-7
clone size: NA
V gene: TRBV4-1
CDR3 protein: ASSQDAWTASSYEQY

J gene: TRBJ2-3
clone size: NA
V gene: TRBV11-2
CDR3 protein: ASSPPGTGFRLL

J gene: TRBJ1-1
clone size: NA
V gene: TRBV6-5
CDR3 protein: ASARFGNTEAF

J gene: TRBJ2-7
clone size: NA
V gene: TRBV5-6
CDR3 protein: ASRPTWTGDSYEQY

J gene: TRBJ1-4
clone size: NA
V gene: TRBV30
CDR3 protein: AWSLGQTATNEKLF

J gene: TRBJ2-1
clone size: NA
V gene: TRBV30
CDR3 protein: AWRPPGRDHNEQF

J gene: TRBJ1-5
clone size: NA
V gene: TRBV28
CDR3 protein: ASSFRINEQGQPQH

J gene: TRBJ2-1
clone size: NA
V gene: TRBV29-1
CDR3 protein: SVEDRGGHYNEQF

J gene: TRBJ2-1
clone size: NA
V gene: TRBV7-6
CDR3 protein: ASSLGSGGAIGEQF

J gene: TRBJ1-4
clone size: NA
V gene: TRBV7-2
CDR3 protein: ASSLSRLEKLF

J gene: TRBJ2-3
clone size: NA
V gene: TRBV10-1
CDR3 protein: ASSSGRGGTDTQY

J gene: TRBJ2-7
clone size: NA
V gene: TRBV5-5
CDR3 protein: ASSLPQGAYEQY

J gene: TRBJ2-1
clone size: NA
V gene: TRBV9
CDR3 protein: ASGAGRVLAVDEQF

J gene: TRBJ1-2
clone size: NA
V gene: TRBV19
CDR3 protein: ASSGQGPSITGYT

J gene: TRBJ1-1
clone size: NA
V gene: TRBV28
CDR3 protein: ASRTTEASAF

J gene: TRBJ1-6
clone size: NA
V gene: TRBV5-6
CDR3 protein: ASSRVETLSPLH

J gene: TRBJ1-3
clone size: NA
V gene: TRBV27
CDR3 protein: ASSDRGLSGNTIY

J gene: TRBJ1-2
clone size: NA
V gene: TRBV5-1
CDR3 protein: ASSQGHGIYGYT

J gene: TRBJ2-2
clone size: NA
V gene: TRBV9
CDR3 protein: ASSSRQANTGELF

J gene: TRBJ1-2
clone size: once
V gene: TRBV9
CDR3 protein: ASSVGTGDYGYT

J gene: TRBJ1-1
clone size: NA
V gene: TRBV18
CDR3 protein: ASSPGRGQGNTEAF

J gene: TRBJ1-1
clone size: NA
V gene: TRBV5-1
CDR3 protein: ASSLFTQENTEAF

J gene: TRBJ1-2
clone size: NA
V gene: TRBV29-1
CDR3 protein: SVSGTAGNYGYT

J gene: TRBJ1-2
clone size: few
V gene: TRBV28
CDR3 protein: ASSLEGGNYGYT

J gene: TRBJ2-1
clone size: once
V gene: TRBV18
CDR3 protein: ASSPAPVRGGSYNEQF

J gene: TRBJ1-1
clone size: NA
V gene: TRBV28
CDR3 protein: ASSDPGGKNTEAF

J gene: TRBJ1-1
clone size: NA
V gene: TRBV9
CDR3 protein: ASSAPHSGGTEAF

J gene: TRBJ2-2
clone size: NA
V gene: TRBV7-2
CDR3 protein: ASSSWLAVQNTGELF

J gene: TRBJ2-7
clone size: NA
V gene: TRBV7-6
CDR3 protein: ASSLVKGYEQY

J gene: TRBJ1-1
clone size: once
V gene: TRBV7-3
CDR3 protein: ASSSQGQGRAF

J gene: TRBJ2-4
clone size: NA
V gene: TRBV4-1
CDR3 protein: ASSQDTSGRTLAKNIQY

J gene: TRBJ1-1
clone size: NA
V gene: TRBV18
CDR3 protein: ASSGEIEAEAF

J gene: TRBJ1-1
clone size: once
V gene: TRBV6-5
CDR3 protein: ASSYSRDTEAF

J gene: TRBJ1-1
clone size: NA
V gene: TRBV7-3
CDR3 protein: ASSLTGGTEAF

J gene: TRBJ2-5
clone size: NA
V gene: TRBV19
CDR3 protein: ASSMGASVKETQY

J gene: TRBJ2-6
clone size: NA
V gene: TRBV28
CDR3 protein: ASSLTGGYSGANVLT

J gene: TRBJ1-2
clone size: NA
V gene: TRBV6-5
CDR3 protein: ASRAGDYGYT

J gene: TRBJ1-1
clone size: few
V gene: TRBV19
CDR3 protein: ASSQGVTEAF

J gene: TRBJ1-2
clone size: NA
V gene: TRBV28
CDR3 protein: ASRPRTGSHRYGYT

J gene: TRBJ2-3
clone size: once
V gene: TRBV23-1
CDR3 protein: ASSQSEGTGCADTQY

J gene: TRBJ2-7
clone size: NA
V gene: TRBV6-5
CDR3 protein: ASSRDRENYEQY

J gene: TRBJ2-7
clone size: NA
V gene: TRBV5-4
CDR3 protein: ASTSGTEGPYEQY

J gene: NA
clone size: NA
V gene: TRBV2
CDR3 protein: ATRTSGSYEQY

J gene: TRBJ2-5
clone size: NA
V gene: TRBV2
CDR3 protein: ASSGVAGQETQY

J gene: TRBJ2-1
clone size: NA
V gene: TRBV27
CDR3 protein: ASSLANEQF

J gene: TRBJ2-7
clone size: NA
V gene: TRBV5-1
CDR3 protein: ASSLAGSEYEQY

J gene: TRBJ2-1
clone size: NA
V gene: TRBV7-9
CDR3 protein: ASSAGLLKSSYNEQF

J gene: NA
clone size: NA
V gene: TRBV29-1
CDR3 protein: SVRLAGEFSEQY

J gene: TRBJ2-3
clone size: NA
V gene: TRBV6-5
CDR3 protein: ASSYSRESSTDTQY

J gene: TRBJ2-7
clone size: NA
V gene: TRBV27
CDR3 protein: ASTSGTSGSVQY

J gene: TRBJ2-5
clone size: NA
V gene: TRBV5-1
CDR3 protein: ASSLDRGVEEETQY

J gene: TRBJ2-7
clone size: few
V gene: TRBV27
CDR3 protein: ASSRDLGSYYEQY

J gene: TRBJ1-2
clone size: NA
V gene: TRBV6-1
CDR3 protein: ASSERANYGYT

J gene: TRBJ2-7
clone size: NA
V gene: TRBV6-5
CDR3 protein: ASSYSRAHEFYEQY

J gene: TRBJ2-2
clone size: NA
V gene: TRBV29-1
CDR3 protein: SVGVGTGELF

J gene: TRBJ1-1
clone size: NA
V gene: TRBV19
CDR3 protein: ASSIAGQGTEAF

J gene: TRBJ2-7
clone size: NA
V gene: TRBV19
CDR3 protein: ASSLQGPGIYEQY

J gene: TRBJ1-2
clone size: NA
V gene: TRBV30
CDR3 protein: AWTRTGNYGYT

J gene: TRBJ2-7
clone size: NA
V gene: TRBV6-5
CDR3 protein: ASSSTGTGFYEQY

J gene: TRBJ2-3
clone size: NA
V gene: TRBV28
CDR3 protein: AIERSTDTQY